The 10 T cell receptor beta chains below were found in one sample sequenced in a study of blood T cell repertoires in COVID-19. Some clones are missing from TCRdb's copy, which holds only in-frame ones; the method was immunoSEQ multiplex PCR. The data hold approximately 300,000 clones, with around 87% observed a single time. Sequencing used peripheral blood. These receptors were collected from a man in his forties or fifties with active or convalescent COVID-19.

The gene calls are TRBV19 and TRBJ2-1; TRBD2 aligns across 13 bases. This CDR3 is 13 amino acids long. CDR1 LNHDA and CDR2 SQIVND come from the germline V gene (reference sequence). With V trimmed by 9 bases and J by 8 bases, 4 bases remained unmatched. CDR3 nucleotides: TGTGCCAGCCGGACTAGCGGGGGTTATGAGCAGTTCTTC. This sequence encodes CASRTSGGYEQFF.

This CDR3 is CASSLGPGIEQYF. In DNA, the CDR3 is TGTGCCAGCAGTTTAGGCCCAGGGATCGAGCAGTACTTC. V usage is TRBV12-3 or TRBV12-4 and J usage is TRBJ2-7; D is perhaps TRBD1 (5 bases). V gave up 1 base and J gave up 6 bases, with 10 bases separating them. The CDR3 runs to 13 residues.

Remarks on this clone: The identical CDR3 is also encoded by other nucleotide sequences in the sample. The chain joins TRBV5-1 to TRBJ1-1, with D hard to call. CDR1 and CDR2 from the germline V gene are SGHRS and YFSETQ. V was clipped by 1 base and J by 5 bases, with 9 bases between them. This CDR3 comprises 13 residues. The CDR3 loop is CASSLQGRTEAFF. The CDR3 nucleotides are TGCGCCAGCAGCTTGCAAGGGAGGACTGAAGCTTTCTTT.

This rearrangement joins TRBV6-5 to TRBJ1-5; D might be TRBD1 (6 bases). Germline CDR1 and CDR2: MNHEY and SVGAGI. The CDR3 totals 13 residues. Trimming took off 5 bases at V and 6 bases at J, with 11 bases between the two ends. CDR3: CASSRPQGQPQHF. CDR3 DNA sequence: TGTGCCAGCAGTCGCCCACAGGGTCAGCCCCAGCATTTT.

The V gene is TRBV28, the J gene TRBJ2-7; the D gene is possibly TRBD2 (6 bases). The ends were cut back, 4 bases at V and 4 bases at J, with 17 bases in the middle. The CDR3 is made up of 15 amino acids. Germline V gene sequence: CDR1 MDHEN, CDR2 SYDVKM. The CDR3 coding sequence is TGTGCCAGCAGTTCGGCCTTTGAACGGGGGTACGAGCAGTACTTC. Residues: CASSSAFERGYEQYF.

This chain joins TRBV29-1 and TRBJ1-5; D remains ambiguous. V was shortened by 7 bases and J by 0 bases, with 7 bases between the two germline ends. The CDR3 is made up of 12 amino acids. Germline V gives CDR1 SQVTM, CDR2 ANQGSEA. The CDR3 sequence is CSASNSNQPQHF. CDR3 in DNA: TGCAGCGCGTCAAATAGCAATCAGCCCCAGCATTTT. Looking up the rest from reference TRBV29-1 and TRBJ1-5 gives the full variable domain: SAVISQKPSRDICQRGTSLTIQCQVDSQVTMMFWYRQQPGQSLTLIATANQGSEATYESGFVIDKFPISRPNLTFSTLTVSNMSPEDSSIYLCSASNSNQPQHFGDGTRLSIL.

This sequence joins TRBV6-1 and TRBJ1-2; 7 bases fit TRBD1. This CDR3 has 15 amino acids. Trimming took 0 bases from V and 8 from J; bases not matched to a gene: 9. Looked up from germline, CDR1 is MNHNS and CDR2 is SASEGT. CDR3 sequence (DNA): TGTGCCAGCAGTGAAGCCCCGGGAGGGGGCAGGGGCTACACCTTC. It codes for CASSEAPGGGRGYTF.

The V and J genes are TRBV25-1 and TRBJ1-2; TRBD1 might be the D (6 bases). Trimming took off 3 bases at V and 3 bases at J, with 14 bases between the two ends. The CDR3 loop spans 15 amino acids. Germline loops: CDR1 MGHDK, CDR2 SYGVNS. The CDR3 protein is CASSERDIPYYGYTF. The CDR3, as DNA: TGTGCCAGCAGTGAGAGGGACATTCCCTACTATGGCTACACCTTC.

The chain has TRBV6-5 and TRBJ2-7; 7 bases match TRBD1. CDR1 is MNHEY and CDR2 is SVGAGI in the germline V gene. V lost 6 bases, J lost 2 bases, and 10 bases stayed unmatched. The CDR3 runs 15 residues. The CDR3 DNA is TGTGCCAGCAGCTTACCGGGACAGCAGACCTACGAGCAGTACTTC. It specifies CASSLPGQQTYEQYF.

The V call is TRBV6-5, the J call TRBJ1-2; 7 nucleotides agree with TRBD1. Germline trimming cut 6 bases from V and 4 bases from J; bases unmatched to any gene: 8. Germline V CDR1 and CDR2: MNHEY, SVGAGI. The CDR3 spans 14 residues. The chain's CDR3 is CASRDSGTVYGYTF. The CDR3 DNA reads as TGTGCCAGCAGGGACTCCGGGACAGTCTATGGCTACACCTTC.